This T cell receptor beta chain was documented in a study of CD8 T cells in ankylosing spondylitis. The CDR3 contains 16 residues. V lost 1 base and J lost 7, with 19 bases in between. The V gene's germline CDR1 is SGHNT and CDR2 YYREEE (reference sequence). TCRdb reanalysed the 5' RACE reads using MiXCR and keeps one entry per CDR3 protein. This sample has 150,000 or so distinct CDR3 sequences; 15% to 20% occur once, and the top ten carry approximately 8%. The receptor was derived from a male donor with ankylosing spondylitis or in good health (not recorded which). V usage is TRBV5-4 and J usage is TRBJ2-3; D is undetermined. Material for sequencing was blood, either unsorted or a sorted T cell fraction (not recorded which). CDR3 amino acids: CASSLSALSTDHTQYF. The CDR3 nucleotides read TGTGCCAGCAGCTTGAGTGCCCTCAGCACAGATCATACGCAGTATTTT.